A single sample gave rise to the 29 T cell receptor beta chains below, sequenced in a study of cytomegalovirus exposure and HLA in healthy donors. The PCR employed 60 Vbeta primers together with 13 Jbeta primers. Method: immunoSEQ multiplex PCR; TCRdb's copy keeps in-frame clones and lacks some. The table has some 96,000 clones, around four fifths seen once. The sequenced material came from PBMCs. Receptors were obtained from a man aged 40-49 years in good health and CMV-seropositive.

The J gene is TRBJ2-2, the V gene TRBV7-3; TRBD2 matches 8 bases. The CDR3 covers 15 residues. The germline gives CDR1 SGHTA, CDR2 FQGTGA. Unmatched junction bases numbered 4, after V lost 0 bases and J lost 7 bases. CDR3 residues: CASSLTRAGGGELFF. The CDR3 DNA follows: TGTGCCAGCAGCTTAACTCGTGCGGGAGGCGGGGAGCTGTTTTTT.

This clone turned up a few times. The rearrangement uses TRBV6-6 and TRBJ1-1; maybe TRBD1 (5 bases). Germline lookup yields CDR1 MNHNY and CDR2 SVGAGI (reference sequence). This CDR3 contains 14 residues. V lost 11 bases and J 0 bases, leaving 16 bases between the germline ends. Written as DNA, the CDR3 is TGTGCCGTTCGTCGACAGCCCATGAACACTGAAGCTTTCTTT. Translated, it gives CAVRRQPMNTEAFF.

This sequence joins TRBV7-9 and TRBJ2-3; 8 bases line up with TRBD2. This CDR3 is 15 amino acids long. Germline V CDR1 and CDR2: SEHNR, FQNEAQ (reference sequence). V shed 4 bases, J shed 0 bases, and the junction held 3 bases outside the gene matches. The CDR3 nucleotides read TGTGCCAGCAGCTGGGGACTAGGAAGCACAGATACGCAGTATTTT. It yields the protein CASSWGLGSTDTQYF.

The genes are TRBV5-6 and TRBJ2-7; 10 nucleotides agree with TRBD1. CDR1 is SGHDT and CDR2 is YYEEEE in the germline V gene. The CDR3 totals 14 residues. V was pared by 4 bases and J by 6 bases, with 7 bases of the junction left unmatched. CDR3 residues: CASSIPDRGGEQYF. The DNA for the CDR3 is TGTGCCAGCAGCATACCGGACAGGGGGGGCGAGCAGTACTTC.

This clone was detected only a few times. This chain links TRBV27 with TRBJ1-1; TRBD1 matches at 9 bases. Germline values: CDR1 MNHEY, CDR2 SMNVEV (reference sequence). The CDR3 spans 14 residues. Unmatched junction bases numbered 1, after V lost 3 bases and J lost 2 bases. The CDR3 region is CASSLGQGNTEAFF. CDR3 nucleotides: TGTGCCAGCAGTTTGGGACAGGGCAACACTGAAGCTTTCTTT.

This clone was detected a few times. This rearrangement joins TRBV5-4 to TRBJ2-2, with TRBD2 matching 9 bases. There are 15 residues in the CDR3. From germline, CDR1 is SGHNT and CDR2 YYREEE (reference sequence). Trimming removed 4 bases from V and 4 bases from J; junction bases left unmatched: 5. The CDR3 loop is CASSLSGSGTGELFF. The CDR3 DNA follows: TGTGCCAGCAGCCTTAGCGGGAGTGGCACCGGGGAGCTGTTTTTT.

This clone was counted a few times. The rearrangement uses TRBV6-5 and TRBJ1-5; D may be TRBD1 (5 bases). Germline assignment: CDR1 MNHEY and CDR2 SVGAGI. Trimming took 6 bases from V and 3 from J, leaving 15 bases between them. The length of the CDR3 is 15 residues. The DNA of the CDR3 is TGTGCCAGCAGACCCCGTTACAGGTCCAATCAGCCCCAGCATTTT. Translating gives CASRPRYRSNQPQHF.

The chain combines TRBV19 with TRBJ1-5, with 12 nucleotides matching TRBD1. The CDR3 extends over 14 amino acids. With 6 bases clipped from V and 7 bases from J, the junction kept 4 bases outside the gene matches. CDR1 LNHDA and CDR2 SQIVND come from the germline V gene (reference sequence). CDR3 in DNA: TGTGCCAGTAGAGGGACAGGGGGCAGACAGCCCCAGCATTTT. Translation gives CASRGTGGRQPQHF.

The CDR3 here is CASSPGLQYEQYF. For the CDR3, the DNA is TGTGCCAGCAGCCCCGGACTGCAATACGAGCAGTACTTC. V gene TRBV5-4 combines with J gene TRBJ2-7; D may be TRBD2 (5 bases). The CDR3 sequence is 13 residues long. CDR1 SGHNT and CDR2 YYREEE come from the germline V gene (reference sequence). V was clipped by 4 bases and J by 4 bases, with 12 bases between them. Full variable domain (outside the CDR3, taken from reference TRBV5-4 and TRBJ2-7): ETGVTQSPTHLIKTRGQQVTLRCSSQSGHNTVSWYQQALGQGPQFIFQYYREEENGRGNFPPRFSGLQFPNYSSELNVNALELDDSALYLCASSPGLQYEQYFGPGTRLTVT.

The chain uses TRBV5-6 and TRBJ2-1, with 11 bases that match TRBD2. V trimming: 2 bases; J trimming: 10 bases; junction bases outside the gene matches: 5. CDR3 length equals 14 residues. Germline CDR1 SGHDT, CDR2 YYEEEE. The CDR3 DNA reads TGTGCCAGCAGCTTCACGACTAGCGGGGCCGAGCAGTTCTTC. Translating gives CASSFTTSGAEQFF.

This clone is a singleton in its sample. The chain has TRBV28 and TRBJ2-7, with 8 nucleotides matching TRBD2. CDR1 MDHEN and CDR2 SYDVKM come from the germline V gene. The CDR3 runs to 15 residues. V gave up 5 bases and J gave up 5 bases; unmatched junction bases: 11. The CDR3 DNA follows: TGTGCCAGCAGTGACGAAGCGGGAGCGAAAAACGAGCAGTACTTC. Translating it yields CASSDEAGAKNEQYF.

This clone appeared a single time. The V gene is TRBV27, the J gene TRBJ2-5; tentative D call: TRBD2 (5 bases). Germline V lookup: CDR1 MNHEY, CDR2 SMNVEV (reference sequence). This CDR3 is 16 amino acids long. V was cut by 4 bases and J by 3 bases, with 18 bases left in between. The CDR3 protein is CASSSPGSRVEETQYF. The CDR3 nucleotides are TGTGCCAGCAGTTCCCCGGGGTCTAGGGTTGAAGAGACCCAGTACTTC.

J is TRBJ2-7 and V is TRBV2, with 8 bases that match TRBD1. CDR1 SNHLY and CDR2 FYNNEI come from the germline V gene. V gave up 7 bases and J gave up 3 bases; unmatched junction bases: 14. This CDR3 is built from 16 residues. The CDR3: CASTIPPGQAFYEQYF. As DNA, the CDR3 is TGTGCCAGCACCATACCACCGGGACAGGCGTTCTACGAGCAGTACTTC.

The V and J genes are TRBV18 and TRBJ1-6; D gene uncertain. Germline V lookup: CDR1 KGHSH, CDR2 LQKENI. Trimming shortened V by 6 bases and J by 10 bases, and 13 bases separated the two germline ends. The CDR3 covers 13 residues. The CDR3 nucleotides read TGTGCCAGCTCCGAGGGCCGGAGGTCACCCCTCCACTTT. It translates to CASSEGRRSPLHF.

The chain has TRBV28 and TRBJ2-1; the match to TRBD1 covers 9 bases. V was clipped by 6 bases and J by 3 bases; unmatched bases: 6. The V gene's germline CDR1 is MDHEN and CDR2 SYDVKM. This CDR3 comprises 15 residues. The CDR3: CASSPRDRDYNEQFF. In DNA, the CDR3 is TGTGCCAGCAGCCCCCGGGACAGGGACTACAATGAGCAGTTCTTC.

The chain uses TRBV9 and TRBJ2-5, with D perhaps matching TRBD2 (7 bases). CDR1 SGDLS and CDR2 YYNGEE come from the germline V gene. Between the trimmed V and J ends, which lost 4 bases and 5 bases, there was a span of 21 bases. This CDR3 is 16 amino acids long. CDR3 region: CASSPHGRGPLETQYF. The CDR3 bases are TGTGCCAGCAGCCCCCATGGGCGGGGGCCTCTGGAGACCCAGTACTTC. Combining the CDR3 with reference TRBV9 and TRBJ2-5 gives the whole variable domain DSGVTQTPKHLITATGQRVTLRCSPRSGDLSVYWYQQSLDQGLQFLIQYYNGEERAKGNILERFSAQQFPDLHSELNLSSLELGDSALYFCASSPHGRGPLETQYFGPGTRLLVL.

The rearrangement uses TRBV7-9 and TRBJ1-1; 8 bases are a match to TRBD1. V shed 6 bases, J shed 7 bases, and the junction held 7 bases outside the gene matches. CDR1 is SEHNR, CDR2 FQNEAQ, per germline (reference sequence). This CDR3 comprises 13 residues. The CDR3 region has the DNA TGTGCCAGCAGTCACACAGGGGGGGATGAAGCTTTCTTT. Protein sequence: CASSHTGGDEAFF.

The chain couples TRBV10-2 to TRBJ2-5; 7 bases agree with TRBD2. Trimming at V came to 7 bases and at J to 4 bases, leaving 3 bases not matched to a gene. Germline assignment: CDR1 WSHSY and CDR2 SAAADI. The CDR3 has 12 residues. CDR3 amino acids: CASTGTTETQYF. CDR3 coding DNA: TGCGCCAGCACCGGGACTACAGAGACCCAGTACTTC.

This sequence joins TRBV2 and TRBJ1-5; D is possibly TRBD1 (6 bases). The V and J ends lost 6 bases and 7 bases respectively, with 10 bases between them. This CDR3 contains 12 residues. Germline V gives CDR1 SNHLY, CDR2 FYNNEI. The CDR3 coding sequence is TGTGCCAGCAGCGGGGGGCGACAGCCCCAGCATTTT. Protein: CASSGGRQPQHF.

The chain recombines TRBV6-1 with TRBJ1-1, with a tentative D call TRBD1 (5 bases). The CDR3 is 16 amino acids. Trimming took 3 bases from V and 0 from J, leaving 14 bases between them. Germline V gives CDR1 MNHNS, CDR2 SASEGT. CDR3: CASSDRRARVNTEAFF. CDR3 in DNA: TGTGCCAGCAGTGACCGACGAGCCAGGGTGAACACTGAAGCTTTCTTT.

This rearrangement joins TRBV7-2 to TRBJ2-3, with 14 nucleotides matching TRBD2. Germline V CDR1 and CDR2: SGHTA, FQGNSA. The CDR3 is 19 residues long. The trim removed 2 bases at V and 1 base at J, leaving 8 bases unmatched. The CDR3 coding sequence is TGTGCCAGCAGCTTACGACTAGCGGGAGGGCCGTCGGGCACAGATACGCAGTATTTT. Translated: CASSLRLAGGPSGTDTQYF.

V gene TRBV18 combines with J gene TRBJ1-2; 8 positions agree with TRBD1. The V gene end was trimmed by 3 bases and the J gene end by 3 bases; junction bases not matched to a gene: 3. This CDR3 spans 14 amino acids. The germline V gene has CDR1 KGHSH and CDR2 LQKENI. CDR3 amino acids: CASSPAGGDYGYTF. In DNA form, the CDR3 reads TGTGCCAGCTCACCGGCAGGGGGCGACTATGGCTACACCTTC.

This clone was recorded a few times. J is TRBJ2-1 and V is TRBV7-2, with 9 bases fitting TRBD2. Trimming removed 3 bases from V and 6 bases from J; junction bases left unmatched: 6. The CDR3 extends over 15 amino acids. Germline V gives CDR1 SGHTA, CDR2 FQGNSA. CDR3 DNA sequence: TGTGCCAGCAGCTTGGCTAGCGGGACGCGCAATGAGCAGTTCTTC. It codes for CASSLASGTRNEQFF.

The rearrangement uses TRBV18 and TRBJ2-3; weak D call: TRBD2 (6 bases). Germline values: CDR1 KGHSH, CDR2 LQKENI. CDR3 length: 14 amino acids. Trimming cost V 2 bases and J 0 bases, with 6 bases left between them. CDR3 region: CASSPAGSTDTQYF. The CDR3 DNA follows: TGTGCCAGCTCACCAGCGGGAAGCACAGATACGCAGTATTTT.

The rearrangement links TRBV15 to TRBJ1-4; no firm D call. Germline CDR1 and CDR2: LNHNV and YYDKDF (reference sequence). Trimming cost V 1 base and J 0 bases, with 3 bases left between them. The CDR3 length is 14 residues. Written as DNA, the CDR3 is TGTGCCACCAGCAGAGCGGCAACTAATGAAAAACTGTTTTTT. Amino acid sequence: CATSRAATNEKLFF.

This chain uses TRBV4-1 with TRBJ1-1, with TRBD1 identical over 7 bases. V gave up 4 bases and J gave up 7 bases; unmatched junction bases: 3. The CDR3 is made up of 12 amino acids. Germline-derived CDR1 and CDR2 are MGHRA and YSYEKL. The CDR3 DNA reads as TGCGCCAGCAGCCCGACAGGGTTTGAAGCTTTCTTT. This translates into CASSPTGFEAFF.

This clone was detected only once. The chain joins TRBV5-4 to TRBJ1-4; 9 bases match TRBD1. Germline V gene data show CDR1 as SGHNT and CDR2 as YYREEE (reference sequence). Trimming at V came to 5 bases and at J to 1 base, leaving 3 bases not matched to a gene. The CDR3 has 15 residues. The CDR3 spells CASRTDRGTNEKLFF. The CDR3 DNA follows: TGTGCCAGCAGAACGGACAGGGGAACTAATGAAAAACTGTTTTTT.

The chain recombines TRBV28 with TRBJ1-2; maybe TRBD1 (5 bases). The CDR3 has 13 residues. Germline V lookup: CDR1 MDHEN, CDR2 SYDVKM. Trimming cost V 5 bases and J 5 bases, with 12 bases left between them. The CDR3: CASSSGGRYGYTF. CDR3 coding DNA: TGTGCCAGCAGTAGCGGGGGAAGATATGGCTACACCTTC.

This clone was seen a handful of times. The chain carries TRBV7-2 and TRBJ2-3; D is uncertain. Germline CDR1 is SGHTA and CDR2 is FQGNSA. The CDR3 is made up of 16 amino acids. Between the trimmed V and J ends, which lost 2 bases and 0 bases, there was a span of 12 bases. In nucleotides, the CDR3 is TGTGCCAGCAGCTTACGCGCGACAACTAGCACAGATACGCAGTATTTT. It encodes CASSLRATTSTDTQYF.